These 3 T cell receptor beta chains were all obtained from the same sample, sequenced in a study of T cells in Graves' hyperthyroidism and ophthalmopathy. Researchers took RNA transcripts and amplified the TCR beta CDR3 regions from them. An initial round of RT-PCR targeting the TCR CDR3 relied on the HTBI primer set. TCRdb independently ran MiXCR on the multiplex PCR reads; one entry per CDR3 protein. The table has under 350,000 distinct CDR3 sequences, about an eighth seen once. Sequenced sample: blood. The receptor source for this set is a woman between 40 and 55 years old with Graves' hyperthyroidism.

This clonotype was seen repeatedly, ten times or more. This rearrangement joins TRBV2 to TRBJ2-7; 10 nucleotides line up with TRBD1. J gave up 3 bases and V 4 bases, and 6 bases lay outside the gene matches. This CDR3 is 15 amino acids long. Germline assignment: CDR1 SNHLY and CDR2 FYNNEI. CDR3 residues: CASSGLDRGNYEQYF. In nucleotides, the CDR3 is TGTGCCAGCAGTGGTCTGGACAGGGGGAACTACGAGCAGTACTTC.

There are many counts of this clonotype. The chain carries TRBV12-3 or TRBV12-4 and TRBJ2-7; the match to TRBD2 covers 7 bases. With V trimmed by 2 bases and J by 7 bases, 5 bases remained unmatched. The CDR3 has 13 amino acids. CDR3 nucleotides: TGTGCCAGCAGTTTACTTAGGCGGGGGGAGCAGTACTTC. Amino acid sequence: CASSLLRRGEQYF.

This clonotype was seen many times. The CDR3 sequence: CSGKKFDRIGGYTF. The DNA of the CDR3 is TGCAGCGGGAAAAAATTTGACAGGATTGGTGGCTACACCTTC. The J gene is TRBJ1-2, the V gene TRBV29-1; D is perhaps TRBD1 (6 bases). V shed 7 bases and J shed 7 bases, with 22 bases lying between them. The CDR3 covers 14 residues. Germline V gives CDR1 SQVTM, CDR2 ANQGSEA.